This entry is about one T cell receptor beta chain. As yet, its antigen is unknown. Trimming took 1 base from V and 5 from J, leaving 14 bases between them. The CDR3 sequence is 15 residues long. The germline gives CDR1 PRHDT, CDR2 FYEKMQ (reference sequence). Separate cDNA molecules received unique molecular identifiers, which the library attached to them. TCRdb reprocessed the RACE reads via MiXCR and lists one record per CDR3 protein. The table shows roughly 380,000 distinct CDR3 sequences, with 4.8% occurring only once. Sample time point: patch test 1, 2 weeks after DPC sensitization. Stated treatment: therapeutic diphenylcyclopropenone sensitization with weekly scalp DPC. This entry is derived from a study of human T cells and chemical hapten exposure. The study's findings and limits: The formation of large CDR3 similarity clusters by expanded TCRs significantly exceeded that of controls.

Source: whole blood, taken in connection with sensitization to the hapten diphenylcyclopropenone (DPC). The source is a woman aged 45-65 years with alopecia areata. Some clones in this sample may be carry-over from other donors' samples. V is TRBV13 and J is TRBJ1-1; unclear D gene. The CDR3 DNA reads TGTGCCAGCAGCTTAGTTGAAGGGCCGCGGACTGAAGCTTTCTTT. It codes for CASSLVEGPRTEAFF. Based on the CDR3 plus reference TRBV13 and TRBJ1-1, the full variable domain is AAGVIQSPRHLIKEKRETATLKCYPIPRHDTVYWYQQGPGQDPQFLISFYEKMQSDKGSIPDRFSAQQFSDYHSELNMSSLELGDSALYFCASSLVEGPRTEAFFGQGTRLTVV.